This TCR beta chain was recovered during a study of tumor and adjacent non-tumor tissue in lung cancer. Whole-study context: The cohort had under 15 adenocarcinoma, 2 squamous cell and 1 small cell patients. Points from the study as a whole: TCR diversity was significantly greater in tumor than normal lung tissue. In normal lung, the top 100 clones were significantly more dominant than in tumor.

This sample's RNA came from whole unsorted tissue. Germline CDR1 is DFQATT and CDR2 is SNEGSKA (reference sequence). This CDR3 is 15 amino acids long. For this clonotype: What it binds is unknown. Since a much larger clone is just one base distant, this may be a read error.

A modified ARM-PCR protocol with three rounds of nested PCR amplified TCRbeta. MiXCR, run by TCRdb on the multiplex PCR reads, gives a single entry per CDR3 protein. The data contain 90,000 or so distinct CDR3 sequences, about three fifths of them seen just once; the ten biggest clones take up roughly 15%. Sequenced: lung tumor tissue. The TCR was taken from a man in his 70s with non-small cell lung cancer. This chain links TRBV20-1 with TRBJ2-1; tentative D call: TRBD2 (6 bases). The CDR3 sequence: CSVREGSGGVGEQFF. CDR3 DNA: TGCAGTGTTAGAGAGGGTAGCGGAGGGGTCGGTGAGCAGTTCTTC.